A single sample is the source of the 3 T cell receptor beta chains below, sequenced in a study of T cell responses to AZD1222 COVID-19 vaccine. Sequencing was performed with immunoSEQ multiplex PCR; in TCRdb, only in-frame clones are kept and a portion is missing. In all, the sample yields about 140,000 clones. The material sequenced was peripheral blood. The source of these receptors is an adult in good health.

The gene calls are TRBV7-8 and TRBJ2-4; TRBD2 matches 7 bases. Unmatched junction bases numbered 3, after V lost 1 base and J lost 0 bases. CDR3 size: 16 residues. In germline, CDR1 is SGHVS, CDR2 FQNEAQ. The CDR3 here is CASSLERGRAKNIQYF. CDR3 sequence (DNA): TGTGCCAGCAGCTTAGAGCGGGGAAGAGCCAAAAACATTCAGTACTTC.

The V call is TRBV19, the J call TRBJ1-5, with D possibly TRBD1 on 6 matching bases. The length of the CDR3 is 17 residues. Germline V gene sequence: CDR1 LNHDA, CDR2 SQIVND (reference sequence). Trimming stripped 4 bases from V and 4 bases from J, with 20 bases between. This chain's CDR3 is CASSTGAAGEVNQPQHF. CDR3 DNA sequence: TGTGCCAGTAGTACGGGGGCGGCAGGGGAGGTAAATCAGCCCCAGCATTTT.

CDR3 sequence: CASSLRAGDWADTQYF. For the CDR3, the DNA is TGTGCCAGCAGTTTACGTGCGGGGGATTGGGCAGATACGCAGTATTTT. The gene calls are TRBV28 and TRBJ2-3; 7 nucleotides align to TRBD2. The CDR3 sequence is 16 residues long. With 2 bases clipped from V and 4 bases from J, the junction kept 9 bases outside the gene matches. Germline CDR1 reads MDHEN; CDR2 reads SYDVKM.